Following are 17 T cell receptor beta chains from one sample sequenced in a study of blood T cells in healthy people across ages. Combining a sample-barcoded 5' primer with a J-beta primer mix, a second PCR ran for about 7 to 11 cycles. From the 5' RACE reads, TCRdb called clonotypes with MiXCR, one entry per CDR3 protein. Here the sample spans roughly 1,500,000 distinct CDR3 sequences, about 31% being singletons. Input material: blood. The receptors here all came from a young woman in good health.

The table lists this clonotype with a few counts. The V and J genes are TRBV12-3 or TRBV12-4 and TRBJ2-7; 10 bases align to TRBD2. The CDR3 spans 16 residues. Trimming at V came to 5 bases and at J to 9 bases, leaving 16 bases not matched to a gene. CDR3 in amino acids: CASSPRTSGYATRQYF. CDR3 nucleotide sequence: TGTGCCAGCAGTCCCCGGACTAGCGGATATGCTACGAGGCAGTACTTC.

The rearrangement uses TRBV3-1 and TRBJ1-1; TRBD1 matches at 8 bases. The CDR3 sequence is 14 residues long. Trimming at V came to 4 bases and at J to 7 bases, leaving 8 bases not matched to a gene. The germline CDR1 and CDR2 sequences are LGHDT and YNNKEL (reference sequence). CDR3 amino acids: CASSPSNRGVEAFF. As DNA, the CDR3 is TGTGCCAGCAGCCCCTCGAACAGGGGGGTTGAAGCTTTCTTT.

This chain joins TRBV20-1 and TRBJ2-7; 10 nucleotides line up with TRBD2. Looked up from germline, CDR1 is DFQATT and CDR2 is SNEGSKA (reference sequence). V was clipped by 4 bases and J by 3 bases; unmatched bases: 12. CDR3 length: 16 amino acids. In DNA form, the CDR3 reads TGCAGTGCTAAAGATCATCGCCTAGCGGGAGTCTACGAGCAGTACTTC. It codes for CSAKDHRLAGVYEQYF.

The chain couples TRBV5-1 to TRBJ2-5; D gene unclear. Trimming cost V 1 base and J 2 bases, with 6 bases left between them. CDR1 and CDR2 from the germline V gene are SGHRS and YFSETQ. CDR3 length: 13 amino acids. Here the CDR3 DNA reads TGCGCCAGCAGCTTGTTCCCACAAGAGACCCAGTACTTC. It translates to CASSLFPQETQYF. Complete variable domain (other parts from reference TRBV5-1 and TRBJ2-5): KAGVTQTPRYLIKTRGQQVTLSCSPISGHRSVSWYQQTPGQGLQFLFEYFSETQRNKGNFPGRFSGRQFSNSRSEMNVSTLELGDSALYLCASSLFPQETQYFGPGTRLLVL.

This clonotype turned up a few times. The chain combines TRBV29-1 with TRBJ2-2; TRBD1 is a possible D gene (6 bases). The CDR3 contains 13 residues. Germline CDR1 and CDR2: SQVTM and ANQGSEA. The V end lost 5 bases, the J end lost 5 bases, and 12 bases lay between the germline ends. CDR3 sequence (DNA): TGCAGCGTTAGGCTACAGGGAACCGGGGAGCTGTTTTTT. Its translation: CSVRLQGTGELFF.

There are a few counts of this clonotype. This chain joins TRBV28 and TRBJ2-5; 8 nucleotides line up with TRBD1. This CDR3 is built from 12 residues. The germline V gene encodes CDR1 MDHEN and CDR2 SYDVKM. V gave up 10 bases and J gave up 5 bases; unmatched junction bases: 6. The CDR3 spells CATGRTGETQYF. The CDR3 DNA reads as TGTGCCACCGGGCGGACAGGGGAGACCCAGTACTTC.

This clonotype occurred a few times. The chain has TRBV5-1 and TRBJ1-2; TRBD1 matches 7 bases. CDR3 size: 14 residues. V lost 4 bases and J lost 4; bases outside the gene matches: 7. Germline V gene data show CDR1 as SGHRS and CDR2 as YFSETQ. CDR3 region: CASSPGTATYGYTF. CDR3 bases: TGCGCCAGCAGCCCTGGGACAGCCACCTATGGCTACACCTTC.

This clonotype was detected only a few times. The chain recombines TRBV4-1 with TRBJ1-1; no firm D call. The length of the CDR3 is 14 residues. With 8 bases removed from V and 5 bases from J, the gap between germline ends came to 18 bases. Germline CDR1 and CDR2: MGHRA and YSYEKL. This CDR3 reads CASVQLGGRTEAFF. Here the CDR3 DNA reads TGCGCCAGCGTTCAACTCGGAGGTCGGACTGAAGCTTTCTTT.

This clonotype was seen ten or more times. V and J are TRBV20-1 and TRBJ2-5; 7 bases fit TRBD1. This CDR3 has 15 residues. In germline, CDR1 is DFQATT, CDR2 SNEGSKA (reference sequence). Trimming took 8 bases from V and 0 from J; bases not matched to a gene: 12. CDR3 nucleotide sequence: TGCAGTCCCAGTTTTGGGACAGTGTACCAAGAGACCCAGTACTTC. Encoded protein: CSPSFGTVYQETQYF.

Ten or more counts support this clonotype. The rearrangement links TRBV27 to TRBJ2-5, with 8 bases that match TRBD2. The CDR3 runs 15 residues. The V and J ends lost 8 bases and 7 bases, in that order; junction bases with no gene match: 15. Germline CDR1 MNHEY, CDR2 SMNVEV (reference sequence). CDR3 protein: CASCPSGRPRGTQYF. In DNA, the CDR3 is TGTGCCAGCTGTCCTAGCGGGCGTCCCCGCGGGACCCAGTACTTC.

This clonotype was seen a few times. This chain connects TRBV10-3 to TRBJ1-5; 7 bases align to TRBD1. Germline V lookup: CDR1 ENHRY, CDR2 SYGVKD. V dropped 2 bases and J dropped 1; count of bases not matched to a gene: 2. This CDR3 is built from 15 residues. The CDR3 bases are TGTGCCATCAGTGAGCAGGGGGGCAGCAATCAGCCCCAGCATTTT. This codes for CAISEQGGSNQPQHF.

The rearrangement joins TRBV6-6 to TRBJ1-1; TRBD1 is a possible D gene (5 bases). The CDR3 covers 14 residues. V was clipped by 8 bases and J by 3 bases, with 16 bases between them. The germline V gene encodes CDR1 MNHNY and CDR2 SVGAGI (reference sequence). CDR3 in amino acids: CASDNAGTYTEAFF. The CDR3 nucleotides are TGTGCCAGCGACAACGCAGGGACTTACACTGAAGCTTTCTTT.

This CDR3 is CASALQGAWGYTF. As DNA, the CDR3 is TGTGCCAGCGCCTTACAGGGGGCTTGGGGCTACACCTTC. This chain links TRBV5-8 with TRBJ1-2, with TRBD1 identical over 9 bases. V dropped 7 bases and J dropped 8; count of bases not matched to a gene: 9. The CDR3 sequence is 13 residues long. Germline values: CDR1 SGHTS, CDR2 YDEGEE.

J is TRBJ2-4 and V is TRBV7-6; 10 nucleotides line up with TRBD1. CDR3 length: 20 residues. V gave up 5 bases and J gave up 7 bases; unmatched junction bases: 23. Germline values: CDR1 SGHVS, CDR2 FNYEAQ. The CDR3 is CASSLQADPGQGTGGNIQYF. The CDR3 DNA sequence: TGTGCCAGCAGCCTACAGGCCGATCCGGGACAGGGGACGGGGGGGAACATTCAGTACTTC.

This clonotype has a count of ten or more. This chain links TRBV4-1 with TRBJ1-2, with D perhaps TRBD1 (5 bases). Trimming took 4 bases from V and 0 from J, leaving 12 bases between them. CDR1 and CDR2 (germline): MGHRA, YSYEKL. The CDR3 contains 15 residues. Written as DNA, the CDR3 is TGCGCCAGCAGCCCCGAAGGAGGGGCTAACTATGGCTACACCTTC. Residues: CASSPEGGANYGYTF.

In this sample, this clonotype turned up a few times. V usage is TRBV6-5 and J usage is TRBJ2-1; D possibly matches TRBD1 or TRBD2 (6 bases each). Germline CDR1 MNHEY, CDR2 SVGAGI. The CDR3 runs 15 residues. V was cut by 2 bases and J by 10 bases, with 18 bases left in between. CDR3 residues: CASSYVAEGQLEQFF. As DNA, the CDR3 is TGTGCCAGCAGTTACGTGGCGGAGGGACAACTAGAGCAGTTCTTC.

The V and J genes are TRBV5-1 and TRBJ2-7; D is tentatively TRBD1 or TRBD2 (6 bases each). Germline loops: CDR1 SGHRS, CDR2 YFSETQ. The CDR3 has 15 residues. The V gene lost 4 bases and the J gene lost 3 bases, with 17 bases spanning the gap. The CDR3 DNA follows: TGCGCCAGCAGCCTTGAGGGGGACTCTTACTACGAGCAGTACTTC. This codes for CASSLEGDSYYEQYF.